This T cell receptor (beta chain) was observed in a study of T cells in localized non-small cell lung cancer. The CDR3 consists of 15 residues. V lost 2 bases to trimming and J lost 5 bases; unmatched junction nucleotides: 8. Germline V lookup: CDR1 MNHEY, CDR2 SMNVEV (reference sequence). Findings and caveats of the study: Sequencing was restricted to one tumor region; therefore, heterogeneity remains possible.

Comments on this clone: Antigen: not known.

Using immunoSEQ multiplex PCR, the repertoire was profiled, and TCRdb retains in-frame clones only, with some absent. The profile shows about 31,000 clones, around 90% of them singletons. Here the sequenced sample was peripheral blood mononuclear cells, taken before any cancer treatment. The V and J genes are TRBV27 and TRBJ1-1, with 7 bases fitting TRBD1. The TCR originated in a woman aged 40-70 years with stage III lung adenocarcinoma. CDR3 protein: CASSLRAGGRTEAFF. The CDR3 DNA reads TGTGCCAGCAGTTTACGGGCAGGGGGAAGGACTGAAGCTTTCTTT.